This record concerns one T cell receptor beta chain sequence. The antigen remains unidentified. Every sampled donor was Caucasian and healthy. These data originate in a study of identical twins. General study points: The models systematically underestimated how much out-of-frame TCR alpha was shared in monozygotic twins. There were fewer insertions in abundant cord blood beta clonotypes, but memory repertoires showed no such pattern.

A universal primer site was added by template switching, and unique molecular identifiers were carried by the cDNA. Each CDR3 protein gets one entry after TCRdb re-called the 5' RACE reads with MiXCR. This sample has about 210,000 distinct CDR3 sequences, with roughly a tenth found just once. CDR1 is SQVTM, CDR2 ANQGSEA, per germline. The CDR3 runs 14 residues. V lost 5 bases and J lost 0, with 13 bases in between. The clonotype originates from a woman aged 18 to 35 in good health. Sequencing was carried out using memory (CD45RO+) T cells sorted from blood. V is TRBV29-1 and J is TRBJ1-1; D call uncertain. The CDR3 DNA follows: TGCAGCGTTAGGAGGGAGGGAATGAACACTGAAGCTTTCTTT. Translating it yields CSVRREGMNTEAFF.